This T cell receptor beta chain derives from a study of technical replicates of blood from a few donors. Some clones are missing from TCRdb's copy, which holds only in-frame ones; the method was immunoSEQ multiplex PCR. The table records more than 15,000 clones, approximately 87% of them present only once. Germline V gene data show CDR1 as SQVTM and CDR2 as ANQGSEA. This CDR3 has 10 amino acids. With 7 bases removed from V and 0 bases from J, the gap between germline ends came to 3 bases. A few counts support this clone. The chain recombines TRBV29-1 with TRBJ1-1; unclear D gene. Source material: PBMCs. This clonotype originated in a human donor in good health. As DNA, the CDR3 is TGCAGCGCGTTGAACACTGAAGCTTTCTTT. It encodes CSALNTEAFF.